This record concerns one T cell receptor beta chain sequence. Its target is not known. These data are taken from a study of T cell responses to AZD1222 COVID-19 vaccine. Broader study findings: Breadth and depth of Spike-specific TCRs rose after two AZD1222 doses. No repertoire was sampled before or during the peak T cell response, only after it. Across spike, vaccine-associated CD4 TCRs were found, dominant at 160-218 and 743-854. Baseline seropositivity occurred in only a handful of AZD1222 recipients.

Germline CDR1 reads LGHDT; CDR2 reads YNNKEL (reference sequence). V was shortened by 2 bases and J by 4 bases, with 15 bases between the two germline ends. The CDR3 has 16 amino acids. TCRdb keeps only in-frame clones here, not all; method: immunoSEQ multiplex PCR. The sample lists about 270,000 clones; around 93% were seen once. The chain couples TRBV3-1 (or the pseudogene TRBV3-2) to TRBJ2-4; D possibly matches TRBD1 or TRBD2 (5 bases each). This clonotype was sampled from an adult who received the AZD1222 COVID-19 vaccine. The material was peripheral blood, obtained 28 days after the second AZD1222 dose. CDR3 DNA: TGTGCCAGCAGCCAATCGGGGACCCACGCTAAAAACATTCAGTACTTC. Encoded protein: CASSQSGTHAKNIQYF.